This section outlines one T cell receptor beta chain sequence together with its context. The antigen is undetermined. This CDR3 contains 15 residues. Germline CDR1 and CDR2: LGHDT and YNNKEL (reference sequence). V was pared by 4 bases and J by 0 bases, with 13 bases between. The sample is drawn from a study of T cell responses to AZD1222 COVID-19 vaccine. Study-wide results and limits: Epitopes outside B.1.351 and B.1.1.7 mutated regions reportedly drew nearly half of spike TCRs. Rises in breadth and depth of Spike-specific TCRs came after two AZD1222 doses. Only after the peak T cell response were repertoires sampled. Donors in the cohort were predominantly white British and more often female, and clonal diversity was possibly underestimated.

Generated by immunoSEQ multiplex PCR, the TCRdb table keeps only in-frame clones and is missing some. Of 90,000 to 150,000 clones listed, approximately 92% are singletons. Sequencing was performed on peripheral blood, taken 28 days after the second dose of the MenACWY control vaccine. This sequence joins TRBV3-1 (or the pseudogene TRBV3-2) and TRBJ2-7, with a possible D match to TRBD2 (6 bases). This receptor was taken from an adult who received the MenACWY meningococcal vaccine as a control. The CDR3 reads CASSRSSDDSYEQYF. CDR3 DNA: TGTGCCAGCAGCCGATCTAGCGACGACTCCTACGAGCAGTACTTC.